A selection of T cell receptor beta chains follows, all from one sample in a study of spatial heterogeneity in lung cancer. TCRdb reprocessed the 5' RACE reads with MiXCR, giving one entry per CDR3 protein. Of tens of thousands of distinct CDR3 sequences in the sample, around 7.5% were seen once. Sequencing used PBMCs, obtained at surgery. The receptors stem from a male donor with early-stage non-small cell lung cancer. The CDR3 runs from the conserved cysteine through the conserved F or W. The D gene is left open where the match is weak. Some rows mark clone size as missing; the rest say once, few, many or name a class of expanded clone.

v_call	clone_size	j_call	d_call	cdr3_aa	cdr3_nt
TRBV7-2	many	TRBJ2-4	NA	CASSLVQGPVLYF	TGTGCCAGCAGCTTAGTCCAGGGCCCGGTTCTGTACTTC
TRBV19	NA	TRBJ1-5	TRBD1	CASRAWGRQGGNQPQHF	TGTGCCAGTAGGGCATGGGGGAGACAGGGAGGGAATCAGCCCCAGCATTTT
TRBV7-2	NA	TRBJ1-5	TRBD1	CASSPCWGTDCNQPQHF	TGTGCCAGCAGCCCCTGTTGGGGGACAGACTGCAATCAGCCCCAGCATTTT
TRBV7-3	NA	TRBJ2-7	NA	CASSLAGTAAASYEQYF	TGTGCCAGCAGCTTAGCAGGAACGGCCGCGGCATCCTACGAGCAGTACTTC
TRBV29-1	many	TRBJ2-5	NA	CSVEDDSDQETQYF	TGCAGCGTTGAAGATGATTCGGACCAAGAGACCCAGTACTTC
TRBV7-6	many	TRBJ2-1	TRBD2	CASSFSGGWDEQFF	TGTGCCAGCAGCTTTAGCGGGGGGTGGGATGAGCAGTTCTTC
TRBV19	few	TRBJ1-1	TRBD1	CASSTLTGGHTEAFF	TGTGCCAGTAGTACTCTGACAGGGGGCCACACTGAAGCTTTCTTT
TRBV28	many	TRBJ1-2	TRBD1	CASSTSTGGIYGYTF	TGTGCCAGCAGTACCTCGACAGGGGGTATATATGGCTACACCTTC
TRBV30	NA	TRBJ2-1	NA	CAWSSTGWAPNEQFF	TGTGCCTGGAGTAGCACAGGGTGGGCCCCAAATGAGCAGTTCTTC
TRBV6-5	NA	TRBJ1-1	NA	CASSYLARQKGGEAFF	TGTGCCAGCAGTTACTTGGCCAGACAGAAGGGCGGCGAAGCTTTCTTT
TRBV14	many	TRBJ2-3	NA	CASSQELRATDTQYF	TGTGCCAGCAGCCAAGAGCTCAGGGCGACAGATACGCAGTATTTT
TRBV7-9	many	TRBJ2-7	TRBD1	CASSPRDRGTYEQYF	TGTGCCAGCAGCCCGCGGGACAGGGGGACCTACGAGCAGTACTTC
TRBV6-5	NA	TRBJ1-5	NA	CASSYSRTGGGYPQHF	TGTGCCAGCAGTTACTCGCGGACGGGCGGAGGTTATCCCCAGCATTTT
TRBV7-3	many	TRBJ2-1	TRBD2	CASSKGLAGGAEQFF	TGTGCCAGCAGCAAGGGACTAGCGGGAGGCGCTGAGCAGTTCTTC
TRBV7-2	many	TRBJ2-2	TRBD2	CASSPTSGALTGELFF	TGTGCCAGCAGCCCCACCAGCGGGGCCCTCACCGGGGAGCTGTTTTTT
TRBV20-1	few	TRBJ2-5	TRBD1	CSANAGQGRETQYF	TGCAGTGCTAACGCGGGACAGGGGAGGGAGACCCAGTACTTC
TRBV24-1	few	TRBJ2-5	NA	CATSPGDVETQYF	TGTGCCACCAGTCCGGGGGACGTCGAGACCCAGTACTTC
TRBV2	many	TRBJ2-2	NA	CASSESGFSTGELFF	TGTGCCAGCAGTGAAAGCGGATTCAGCACCGGGGAGCTGTTTTTT
TRBV20-1	few	TRBJ2-1	TRBD2	CSAKGAGNYHNEQFF	TGCAGTGCTAAAGGAGCGGGAAACTACCACAATGAGCAGTTCTTC
TRBV29-1	many	TRBJ2-2	TRBD2	CSVALAGHTGELFF	TGCAGCGTTGCCCTAGCGGGTCACACCGGGGAGCTGTTTTTT
TRBV7-9	many	TRBJ2-4	NA	CASSQRGGGRAKNIQYF	TGTGCCAGCAGCCAACGCGGAGGGGGGAGAGCCAAAAACATTCAGTACTTC
TRBV4-3	many	TRBJ2-2	TRBD1	CASSHRTGPPTGELFF	TGCGCCAGCAGCCACCGGACAGGGCCGCCCACCGGGGAGCTGTTTTTT
TRBV5-6	many	TRBJ1-5	TRBD1	CASSLAGTGHQPQHF	TGTGCCAGCAGCTTGGCCGGGACAGGGCATCAGCCCCAGCATTTT
TRBV9	few	TRBJ1-4	NA	CASSVVGATNEKLFF	TGTGCCAGCAGCGTAGTAGGTGCAACTAATGAAAAACTGTTTTTT
TRBV6-1	few	TRBJ2-3	TRBD2	CASSEGTSGWRTDTQYF	TGTGCCAGCAGTGAAGGAACTAGCGGGTGGAGGACAGATACGCAGTATTTT
TRBV6-2/TRBV6-3	many	TRBJ1-1	NA	CASSYSPLDRNTEAFF	TGTGCCAGCAGTTACTCCCCCTTGGACAGAAACACTGAAGCTTTCTTT
TRBV7-2	few	TRBJ1-1	NA	CASSFPGPGGPNTEAFF	TGTGCCAGCAGCTTCCCCGGACCGGGGGGCCCGAACACTGAAGCTTTCTTT
TRBV7-3	many	TRBJ2-1	TRBD2	CASSLWVLAGEYNEQFF	TGTGCCAGCAGCTTATGGGTACTAGCGGGAGAATACAATGAGCAGTTCTTC
TRBV6-2/TRBV6-3	many	TRBJ1-5	TRBD1	CASSPWDRANQPQHF	TGTGCCAGCAGCCCCTGGGACAGGGCCAATCAGCCCCAGCATTTT
TRBV19	many	TRBJ2-1	TRBD2	CASSPRTSVEQFF	TGTGCCAGTAGTCCCCGGACTAGCGTTGAGCAGTTCTTC
TRBV4-3	few	TRBJ2-2	TRBD1	CASSQGDRDTGELFF	TGCGCCAGCAGCCAAGGGGACAGGGACACCGGGGAGCTGTTTTTT
TRBV5-1	NA	TRBJ1-6	NA	CASSLNADSPLHF	TGCGCCAGCAGCTTGAACGCGGATTCACCCCTCCACTTT
TRBV18	many	TRBJ1-6	NA	CASSPEGSPPLHF	TGTGCCAGCTCACCGGAGGGCTCCCCACCCCTCCACTTT
TRBV20-1	NA	TRBJ2-1	NA	CSALGAVNEQFF	TGCAGTGCTCTGGGGGCGGTTAATGAGCAGTTCTTC
TRBV18	many	TRBJ1-1	TRBD1	CASSPGTGGMRVEAFF	TGTGCCAGCTCACCAGGGACAGGGGGCATGAGGGTTGAAGCTTTCTTT
TRBV6-2/TRBV6-3	few	TRBJ2-7	NA	CASSQPGHRNSYEQYF	TGTGCCAGCAGTCAACCGGGACATAGAAACTCCTACGAGCAGTACTTC
TRBV6-5	NA	TRBJ1-3	NA	CASSFTFGGSGNTIYF	TGTGCCAGCAGTTTCACTTTCGGGGGATCGGGAAACACCATATATTTT
TRBV7-9	few	TRBJ2-1	NA	CASSSGGTSLDEQFF	TGTGCCAGCAGCTCAGGGGGGACCTCTTTGGATGAGCAGTTCTTC
TRBV5-6	NA	TRBJ1-2	TRBD1	CASSITGGRGYTF	TGTGCCAGCAGCATTACAGGGGGACGTGGCTACACCTTC
TRBV2	many	TRBJ2-1	TRBD2	CASRTSGYNEQFF	TGTGCCAGCCGGACTAGCGGGTACAATGAGCAGTTCTTC
TRBV6-2/TRBV6-3	many	TRBJ1-1	NA	CASNPQGDMNTEAFF	TGTGCCAGCAATCCCCAGGGCGATATGAACACTGAAGCTTTCTTT
TRBV28	many	TRBJ2-1	TRBD2	CASSLASGGHNEQFF	TGTGCCAGCAGTTTAGCTTCGGGAGGACACAATGAGCAGTTCTTC